The 15 T cell receptor beta chains in this list originate from one sample, sequenced in a study of cytomegalovirus exposure and HLA in healthy donors. The table came from immunoSEQ multiplex PCR; TCRdb's copy has only in-frame clones and leaves some out. This table has 80,000 to 90,000 clones, 95% to 98% appearing once. Sequencing was done on a sample of PBMCs. All receptors derive from a man aged 18 to 29 in good health and CMV-seronegative.

The chain combines TRBV10-1 with TRBJ2-7; the D gene is possibly TRBD2 (5 bases). Germline CDR1 reads WNHNN; CDR2 reads SYGVQD (reference sequence). There are 17 residues in the CDR3. Trimming cost V 7 bases and J 5 bases, with 27 bases left between them. CDR3 DNA: TGCGCCAGCACCAAAAAGATGAGGACTCAAAAACCGGACGAGCAGTACGTC. Protein product: CASTKKMRTQKPDEQYV.

The rearrangement uses TRBV27 and TRBJ2-7, with D possibly being TRBD2 (5 bases). Trimming pared 5 bases from V and 0 bases from J, leaving 11 bases between. The CDR3 loop spans 14 amino acids. Germline V gene sequence: CDR1 MNHEY, CDR2 SMNVEV (reference sequence). For the CDR3, the DNA is TGTGCCAGCAGTAGTGGACTGAGCTCCTACGAGCAGTACGTC. This codes for CASSSGLSSYEQYV.

The chain combines TRBV5-6 with TRBJ1-2; D not certain. The CDR3 covers 16 residues. The germline gives CDR1 SGHDT, CDR2 YYEEEE. The V and J ends lost 1 base and 4 bases respectively, with 17 bases between them. For the CDR3, the DNA is TGTGCCAGCAGCTTGAAGCACGCCGAGCTAGGCTATGGCTACACCTTC. It specifies CASSLKHAELGYGYTF.

This rearrangement joins TRBV14 to TRBJ2-1; D remains unclear. The CDR3 contains 13 residues. Deletions cut 2 bases from V and 6 bases from J, with 8 bases between. Germline V CDR1 and CDR2: SGHDN, FVKESK. CDR3 sequence: CASSQSPSNEQFF. DNA of the CDR3: TGTGCCAGCAGCCAATCCCCCAGCAATGAGCAGTTCTTC.

The V and J genes are TRBV28 and TRBJ1-1; 8 nucleotides line up with TRBD1. Germline loops: CDR1 MDHEN, CDR2 SYDVKM. The CDR3 extends over 15 amino acids. After removal of 2 bases from V and 7 bases from J, the junction contained 9 bases not matched to a gene. For the CDR3, the DNA is TGTGCCAGCAGTTTAAATGTCAGGGGGCGGGTTGAAGCTTTCTTT. Translated: CASSLNVRGRVEAFF.

This chain uses TRBV11-2 with TRBJ2-1; D not resolved. Germline V CDR1 and CDR2: SGHAT, FQNNGV. V dropped 2 bases and J dropped 9 bases, with 8 bases sitting between them. The CDR3 loop spans 12 amino acids. DNA for the CDR3: TGTGCCAGCAGCTTAAATAACGGTGAGCAGTTCTTC. Protein sequence: CASSLNNGEQFF.

The chain recombines TRBV2 with TRBJ2-5, with a possible D match to TRBD1 (6 bases). This CDR3 has 13 residues. V dropped 4 bases and J dropped 6 bases, with 12 bases sitting between them. CDR1 and CDR2 from the germline V gene are SNHLY and FYNNEI. CDR3 protein: CASSAQGQKTQYF. Here the CDR3 DNA reads TGTGCCAGCAGTGCCCAGGGGCAGAAGACCCAGTACTTC.

The chain employs TRBV6-5 and TRBJ2-7; perhaps TRBD2 as D (6 bases). The CDR3 covers 14 residues. Deletions cut 2 bases from V and 1 base from J, with 9 bases between. Germline lookup yields CDR1 MNHEY and CDR2 SVGAGI. The CDR3: CASSYVGGSYEQYV. The CDR3 DNA reads as TGTGCCAGCAGTTACGTCGGGGGATCCTACGAGCAGTACGTC.

The V gene is TRBV6-5, the J gene TRBJ2-5; D is unresolved. Germline CDR1 MNHEY, CDR2 SVGAGI. V lost 0 bases and J 5 bases, leaving 7 bases between the germline ends. This CDR3 has 13 amino acids. CDR3 DNA sequence: TGTGCCAGCAGTTACTCGAGTCGGGAGACCCAGTACTTC. It codes for CASSYSSRETQYF.

DNA of the CDR3: TGTGCCAGCAGCGTAGAAGGTCTAGCGGGAGTGGAGACCCAGTACTTC. Translation: CASSVEGLAGVETQYF. The chain links TRBV9 to TRBJ2-5, with 10 bases identical to TRBD2. Germline V gene data show CDR1 as SGDLS and CDR2 as YYNGEE. V lost 0 bases and J lost 5; bases outside the gene matches: 7. The CDR3 length is 16 residues.

The rearrangement joins TRBV5-1 to TRBJ2-3; TRBD2 matches at 7 bases. V was pared by 3 bases and J by 2 bases, with 12 bases of the junction left unmatched. The germline V gene has CDR1 SGHRS and CDR2 YFSETQ. The CDR3 is 17 amino acids. CDR3 region: CASSSGIQRGSTDTQYF. The DNA of the CDR3 is TGCGCCAGCAGCTCGGGAATCCAGCGGGGATCCACAGATACGCAGTATTTT. Full variable domain (remainder filled in from reference TRBV5-1 and TRBJ2-3): KAGVTQTPRYLIKTRGQQVTLSCSPISGHRSVSWYQQTPGQGLQFLFEYFSETQRNKGNFPGRFSGRQFSNSRSEMNVSTLELGDSALYLCASSSGIQRGSTDTQYFGPGTRLTVL.

V and J are TRBV5-1 and TRBJ1-5; D is possibly TRBD1 (6 bases). The V end lost 4 bases, the J end lost 3 bases, and 11 bases lay between the germline ends. The CDR3 runs 14 residues. Per the germline V gene, CDR1 is SGHRS and CDR2 is YFSETQ. Here the CDR3 DNA reads TGCGCCAGCAGCGTAGGGGGAACCAATCAGCCCCAGCATTTT. It specifies CASSVGGTNQPQHF.

Worth noting for this clone: Other DNA sequences in this specimen translate into the identical CDR3. This rearrangement joins TRBV29-1 to TRBJ1-1; tentative D call: TRBD1 (5 bases). V lost 6 bases and J lost 0, with 11 bases in between. The CDR3 extends over 13 amino acids. CDR1 is SQVTM, CDR2 ANQGSEA, per germline. This CDR3 is CSVAGRMNTEAFF. The CDR3 nucleotides are TGCAGCGTCGCGGGACGGATGAACACTGAAGCTTTCTTT.

The V gene is TRBV6-5, the J gene TRBJ1-1; D is perhaps TRBD1 (5 bases). The ends were cut back, 6 bases at V and 10 bases at J, with 15 bases in the middle. The germline gives CDR1 MNHEY, CDR2 SVGAGI. The CDR3 extends over 12 amino acids. CDR3 sequence reads: CASRTIGGPAFF. In DNA form, the CDR3 reads TGTGCCAGCAGGACTATCGGGGGTCCAGCTTTCTTT.

The V and J genes are TRBV6-6 and TRBJ2-3; 8 nucleotides line up with TRBD2. Germline CDR1 is MNHNY and CDR2 is SVGAGI (reference sequence). V shed 1 base and J 0 bases; nucleotides not matched to a gene: 3. The CDR3 is made up of 16 amino acids. This chain's CDR3 is CASSYFSGVSTDTQYF. CDR3 sequence (DNA): TGTGCCAGCAGTTACTTTAGCGGGGTGAGCACAGATACGCAGTATTTT.